These 15 T cell receptor beta chains share one sample of origin, sequenced in a study of cytomegalovirus exposure and HLA in healthy donors (dated by TCRdb to about 2017). Libraries were built with the immunoSEQ multiplex PCR assay. The multiplex PCR relied on a mix of 60 forward primers for TCR Vbeta segments and 13 reverse primers for TCR Jbeta segments. TCRdb took over this immuneACCESS table, retaining in-frame rearrangements with V and J assigned. Such tables are incomplete; in checked studies, under half of the missing clones stem from an unresolved V gene, and the remainder is unexplained. A total of about 210,000 clones appear in this sample, around 86% of them only once. More than 8.5% of the sample comes from the top ten. Input material: PBMCs. These receptors came from a woman in her fifties or sixties in good health and CMV-seropositive.

The V and J genes are TRBV5-5 and TRBJ2-7; a weak D match, TRBD1 (5 bases). The V end was cut by 2 bases, the J end by 0 bases, with 9 bases between. The CDR3 has 14 amino acids. Germline CDR1 SGHKS, CDR2 YYEKEE (reference sequence). The CDR3 here is CASSLTTDSYEQYF. The CDR3 DNA sequence: TGTGCCAGCAGCTTAACGACAGACTCCTACGAGCAGTACTTC.

The V call is TRBV29-1, the J call TRBJ1-1, with TRBD1 as a possible D gene (5 bases). V was trimmed by 6 bases and J by 7 bases, leaving 9 bases between them. This CDR3 spans 10 amino acids. The germline CDR1 and CDR2 sequences are SQVTM and ANQGSEA. CDR3 residues: CSVRDSEAFF. The CDR3 DNA reads TGCAGCGTGAGAGACAGTGAAGCTTTCTTT.

The V call is TRBV5-1, the J call TRBJ1-6; 8 nucleotides align to TRBD1. Germline CDR1 is SGHRS and CDR2 is YFSETQ. Germline trimming cut 4 bases from V and 10 bases from J; bases unmatched to any gene: 10. This CDR3 region has 15 residues. The CDR3 reads CASSGTGMVGSPLHF. As DNA, the CDR3 is TGCGCCAGCAGCGGGACAGGTATGGTAGGATCACCCCTCCACTTT. The full variable domain, in which reference TRBV5-1 and TRBJ1-6 provide the parts outside the CDR3, is KAGVTQTPRYLIKTRGQQVTLSCSPISGHRSVSWYQQTPGQGLQFLFEYFSETQRNKGNFPGRFSGRQFSNSRSEMNVSTLELGDSALYLCASSGTGMVGSPLHFGNGTRLTVT.

The chain has TRBV7-9 and TRBJ1-4, with a weak D call TRBD1 (6 bases). V was cut by 1 base and J by 8 bases, with 20 bases left in between. Per the germline V gene, CDR1 is SEHNR and CDR2 is FQNEAQ (reference sequence). CDR3 length: 17 amino acids. The DNA for the CDR3 is TGTGCCAGCAGCTTAGGGTTCAGGGGCCAAAGTGGCGAAAAACTGTTTTTT. Its protein product is CASSLGFRGQSGEKLFF.

This clone was observed once. The same CDR3 also results from other DNA sequences found in this sample. This chain joins TRBV2 and TRBJ1-4; D call uncertain. Trimming took off 0 bases at V and 7 bases at J, with 9 bases between the two ends. This CDR3 comprises 14 residues. The germline gives CDR1 SNHLY, CDR2 FYNNEI. The CDR3 DNA is TGTGCCAGCAGTGAAGCGGCGGGAATTGAAAAACTGTTTTTT. It codes for CASSEAAGIEKLFF.

The J gene is TRBJ2-5, the V gene TRBV5-1; TRBD2 might be the D (6 bases). V was shortened by 0 bases and J by 4 bases, with 13 bases between the two germline ends. Germline CDR1 and CDR2: SGHRS and YFSETQ. This CDR3 has 15 residues. For the CDR3, the DNA is TGCGCCAGCAGCTTGGCCTCTGGGCGGGGAGAGACCCAGTACTTC. This gives the protein CASSLASGRGETQYF. The variable domain in full, with the rest retrieved from reference TRBV5-1 and TRBJ2-5, is KAGVTQTPRYLIKTRGQQVTLSCSPISGHRSVSWYQQTPGQGLQFLFEYFSETQRNKGNFPGRFSGRQFSNSRSEMNVSTLELGDSALYLCASSLASGRGETQYFGPGTRLLVL.

The chain employs TRBV7-8 and TRBJ1-3, with D possibly matching TRBD1 (6 bases). Germline V gene data show CDR1 as SGHVS and CDR2 as FQNEAQ. V shed 1 base and J shed 0 bases, with 16 bases lying between them. This CDR3 contains 18 residues. In DNA form, the CDR3 reads TGTGCCAGCAGCTTAGGAGCGGGACACCCAGACTCTGGAAACACCATATATTTT. The encoded protein is CASSLGAGHPDSGNTIYF.

This clone is a singleton in its sample. V usage is TRBV9 and J usage is TRBJ1-1; tentative D call: TRBD1 (5 bases). V lost 3 bases and J 0 bases, leaving 15 bases between the germline ends. The length of the CDR3 is 16 residues. Germline V gives CDR1 SGDLS, CDR2 YYNGEE. The CDR3: CASSGPGGEVNTEAFF. CDR3 bases: TGTGCCAGCAGCGGACCCGGGGGGGAGGTGAACACTGAAGCTTTCTTT.

The chain has TRBV16 and TRBJ1-1; no firm D call. V was trimmed by 1 base and J by 12 bases, leaving 15 bases between them. Germline CDR1 reads KGHSY; CDR2 reads FQNENV. The CDR3 extends over 13 amino acids. CDR3 loop: CASSQFREEGSFF. For the CDR3, the DNA is TGTGCCAGCAGCCAATTCCGGGAGGAGGGATCTTTCTTT.

The chain is built from TRBV6-1 and TRBJ2-3, with TRBD1 matching over 7 bases. With V trimmed by 3 bases and J by 3 bases, 12 bases remained unmatched. Germline V gene data show CDR1 as MNHNS and CDR2 as SASEGT. CDR3 length equals 17 residues. The CDR3 spells CASSDFDRVIVTDTQYF. CDR3 sequence (DNA): TGTGCCAGCAGTGATTTCGACAGGGTGATTGTGACAGATACGCAGTATTTT.

This chain links TRBV15 with TRBJ2-1; 8 nucleotides align to TRBD2. CDR3 length: 13 amino acids. Germline loops: CDR1 LNHNV, CDR2 YYDKDF (reference sequence). J lost 12 bases, V lost 7 bases, and 11 bases had no gene match. The CDR3 region has the DNA TGTGCCACCACCAGGACGGGGGGGCCCTGGCAGTTCTTC. Protein sequence: CATTRTGGPWQFF.

The rearrangement uses TRBV6-5 and TRBJ1-4; D perhaps matches TRBD1 (5 bases). CDR1 is MNHEY and CDR2 is SVGAGI in the germline V gene. The CDR3 length is 14 residues. V was trimmed by 9 bases and J by 14 bases, leaving 25 bases between them. The CDR3 protein is CARYRGHRRKGLFF. CDR3 coding DNA: TGTGCCAGATACCGAGGACATAGAAGAAAAGGGCTGTTTTTT.

The chain carries TRBV18 and TRBJ2-6; D might be TRBD2 (5 bases). This CDR3 comprises 16 residues. Trimming removed 4 bases from V and 0 bases from J, with 10 bases in between. The germline V gene has CDR1 KGHSH and CDR2 LQKENI. CDR3 protein: CASSLVEGSGANVLTF. CDR3 coding DNA: TGTGCCAGCTCACTCGTTGAGGGCTCTGGGGCCAACGTCCTGACTTTC.

The chain links TRBV7-9 to TRBJ2-4, with TRBD2 as a possible D gene (5 bases). Per the germline V gene, CDR1 is SEHNR and CDR2 is FQNEAQ (reference sequence). The CDR3 length is 13 residues. Trimming shortened V by 3 bases and J by 3 bases, and 6 bases separated the two germline ends. The CDR3 nucleotides read TGTGCCAGCAGCTTGGGAGTCAAAAACATTCAGTACTTC. Translation gives CASSLGVKNIQYF. Combining the CDR3 with reference TRBV7-9 and TRBJ2-4 gives the whole variable domain DTGVSQNPRHKITKRGQNVTFRCDPISEHNRLYWYRQTLGQGPEFLTYFQNEAQLEKSRLLSDRFSAERPKGSFSTLEIQRTEQGDSAMYLCASSLGVKNIQYFGAGTRLSVL.

The chain employs TRBV6-5 and TRBJ2-7; 7 bases map to TRBD1. CDR1 is MNHEY and CDR2 is SVGAGI in the germline V gene. The V segment lost 6 bases and the J segment 2 bases; nucleotides outside the gene matches: 7. The CDR3 contains 14 residues. The CDR3 bases are TGTGCCAGCAGCCCAGTGAGGGGGCCCTACGAGCAGTACTTC. It codes for CASSPVRGPYEQYF.